A single T cell receptor (beta chain) is shown here with its context. No antigen is known for it. Libraries were built with the immunoSEQ multiplex PCR assay. A mixture of 60 forward primers for TCR Vbeta segments and 13 reverse primers for TCR Jbeta segments was used in the multiplex PCR. The CDR3 region of rearranged TCR beta genes was amplified from genomic DNA with a multiplex PCR assay. On the Illumina HiSeq System, the amplified TCR beta libraries were sequenced as 87-base-pair reads. As for the original processing: A later analysis counted 65 million to 90 million unique TCR beta chains across the 550 to 800 repertoires, and some 11 million of these chains were shared by at least two donors. Raw reads were error-corrected and collapsed into unique sequences with a nearest-neighbor algorithm that merged closely related sequences to remove PCR and sequencing errors. To assign V, D and J gene segments, CDR3 sequences were aligned to IMGT reference sequences. Each retained sequence needed at least a six-nucleotide match to both a V gene segment and a J gene segment. A rearrangement counted as productive if the CDR3 had no stop codons and remained in frame with V and J, and every other rearrangement counted as non-productive. Following IMGT convention, CDR3 was defined as the stretch from the second conserved V-encoded cysteine to the conserved J-encoded phenylalanine. In an earlier analysis of more than 550 of the donors, sequences lacking an unambiguous match to a single V gene segment were excluded. In an earlier analysis of 587 of the donors, V segments were called functional above 56.7% productive rearrangements and were called segregating when the between-donor standard deviation exceeded 5%. To diagnose cytomegalovirus status from the catalog of TCR beta chain sequences, a statistical classification framework was built. V and J gene assignment, in a later analysis, came from comparing TCR nucleotide sequences with IMGT/GENE-DB human TR gene sequences. The TCRdist pipeline was used in a later analysis to assign CDR3 sequences and most-parsimonious VDJ recombination scenarios. In a later analysis, each TCR beta chain was defined by its CDR3 amino acid sequence together with its V-gene family, and reads lacking a unique V-gene family were excluded. To address suspected cross-contamination and a sequencing artifact, a later analysis removed 550 to 750 highly shared, low-generation-probability nucleotide sequences. In a later analysis, a clonal expansion index for each public chain was calculated from normalized within-repertoire ranks of inferred template counts. In a later analysis, generation probabilities were computed with a VDJ recombination model fitted to out-of-frame rearrangements, and the resulting probabilities were checked against IGoR. Hypergeometric tests were used in a later analysis to score TCR-TCR, TCR-HLA and TCR-CMV co-occurrence, with a repertoire-size bias correction applied to the TCR pairs. A later analysis estimated false discovery rates by permuting HLA or CMV assignments 20 times. In a later analysis, co-occurring TCRs were grouped with DBSCAN, and TCRdist sequence similarity was added when clustering was performed within HLA-allele-positive subsets. Co-occurrence clustering excluded repertoires with fewer than 30,000 or more than 120,000 public chains, plus five with anomalous nucleotide sharing. TCRdb provides this immuneACCESS table in a form limited to in-frame rearrangements. Some clones are lacking; in checked studies, under half of them reflect an unresolved V gene, and why the rest are absent is not known. The V and J calls and clone size are taken from that table; D and trimming were inferred from the DNA. The sample's clone listing holds 70,000 to 75,000 clones. The ten largest clones capture over 3% of the sample.

Per the germline V gene (reference sequence), LNHDA is the CDR1 and SQIVND is the CDR2. From the cysteine up to the phenylalanine, the CDR3 has a length of 15 residues. Only CDR3 DNA remains: 45 bases, in frame from the first base. Compared with germline, V lacks 1 base and J lacks 7 bases; bases without a gene match: 6. This sample is part of a study of cytomegalovirus exposure and HLA in healthy donors (dated by TCRdb to between 2016 and 2019). A note on the overall study: In an earlier analysis of around 540 of the donors, approximately 300 Gb of sequence data and approximately 100 million unique TCR beta sequences from 180 million or so T cells were reported. An early release covering just under 650 HLA-typed donors comprised around 300 gigabases of sequencing data and around 80 million unique TCR sequences. Of the 300 to 500 genotyped donors, 81% were placed in the genetic ancestry cluster associated with self-reported Caucasian donors. The study was designed to test whether signatures of past pathogen exposure could be identified by cataloging public T cell receptors. The study used immunosequencing to profile the T cell repertoires of around 600 subjects and linked those repertoires to cytomegalovirus serostatus. Along with the approximately 620-subject first cohort, a separate validation cohort of roughly 110 different subjects was used. To predict cytomegalovirus infection status, the study combined high-throughput TCR immunosequencing, statistical association of individual TCRs with disease status, and machine learning. A later analysis re-analyzed previously published TCR beta repertoires from hundreds of donors and added high-resolution HLA genotyping to study TCR occurrence patterns. Rather than using new phenotypic data, the later analysis identified candidate immune exposures from TCR beta sequences and from how often those sequences occurred across donors. In an earlier analysis of around 540 of the donors, high-throughput TCR beta sequencing was used to judge whether each TCR beta V gene segment behaved as functional or pseudogenic. Donor age, sex, ethnicity and CMV serostatus were collected together with the repertoire data. Genome-wide SNP genotypes for about 60% of the 666 donors were used in a later genetic analysis, which treated that subset as a discovery cohort. All discovery cohort repertoires had been generated using a single sequencing platform. HLA typing covered class I and class II loci at four-digit resolution. Typing coverage varied by locus: 629-630 donors for A, B, C, DRB1 and DQB1; under 550 for DQA1; about 600 for DPA1; 400 to 480 for DPB1. Four to six DR-DQ haplotypes were handled as single units for association and clustering, since linkage in the cohort was strong. On average, about 200,000 unique TCR beta nucleotide sequences were sequenced per donor among fewer than 500 genotyped donors of the cohort, with approximately 18% of those sequences being non-productive.

The research as a whole found: Specific HLA alleles were associated with 15,000 to 20,000 TCR beta sequences at a false discovery rate of 0.05 in a later analysis. Most TCR sequences were observed very rarely across donors, whereas some public TCRs were present in many individuals. The cohort was sequenced for TCR beta chains only, and without alpha or paired-chain data the features that could be detected were limited. The study listed 150 to 200 TCR beta chains as associated with cytomegalovirus. Three of the identified cytomegalovirus-associated TCR beta chains were confirmed in vitro to be specific for cytomegalovirus antigens. In a later analysis, several top co-occurrence clusters were reported to appear linked to parvovirus B19, influenza, CMV and Epstein-Barr virus. Most CMV-associated TCR beta chains appeared to be HLA-restricted in a later analysis, and the HLA associations seemed to be driven largely by CMV exposure. Because HLA typing was unavailable for some donors at each locus, only the typed subset was used in association tests. Correlated functional status among segregating V segments might be attributable to linkage disequilibrium, but an unknown experimental factor could not be ruled out. Roughly uniform sequencing depth across donors was assumed in presence/absence analyses, although this assumption may not hold. In a later analysis, HLA-associated TCR beta chains were found to be more clonally expanded and to have lower generation probabilities than equally common non-associated chains. Because counts were too low, more than 15 rarely observed V segments, including chromosome 9 orphons, were left out of the earlier analysis of 587 of the donors. Immune exposure information for the cohort was limited to CMV serostatus. Some IMGT-functional V segments, including TRBV6-2 and TRBV6-3, could not be distinguished by the 87-base-pair reads and were therefore excluded. In a later genetic analysis, a missense DCLRE1C variant was associated with V-gene and J-gene trimming of TCR beta chains, and the association was replicated in an independent cohort. A group of highly shared sequence variants was considered likely to be a technical artifact of the sequencing pipeline. A further reported finding was that TCR beta sequences accurately predicted the HLA-A and HLA-B alleles for most subjects in the first cohort. According to a later analysis, TCR association rates differed among HLA loci, with DRB1 alleles showing the most associated TCRs and HLA-C alleles showing the fewest. The authors suggested that the approach could potentially be extended to other disease states and immunological phenotypes. In a later genetic analysis, fewer N-insertions in productive TCRs were reported among donors in an Asian-associated ancestry cluster than the roughly 710-donor mean. Strong co-occurrence of HLA alleles, especially DR and DQ, made assigning TCR associations to individual alleles difficult. An earlier analysis of around 540 of the donors showed that most TCR beta V segments appeared in productive rearrangements either about 90% or about 30% of the time, which broadly matched IMGT annotations. The classifier was reported to diagnose cytomegalovirus status with high specificity and sensitivity in both the original and validation cohorts.

In total, just over 650 healthy bone marrow donors made up the cohort. Cohort members were all nominally healthy when sampled, although unrecorded immune exposures were likely present. The donor was CMV seropositive and belonged to the group of 250 to 300 seropositive cohort members. Each donor provided a peripheral blood sample, and peripheral blood mononuclear cells were used for TCR beta sequencing. Genomic DNA was extracted from the blood cell samples with the Qiagen DNeasy Blood Extraction Kit. The sequence derives from a female donor in good health and CMV-seropositive. The chain is assembled from TRBV19 and TRBJ2-7, with TRBD1 matching 11 junction bases. Sequencing input: PBMCs. The bases are TGTGCCAGTAGTATAGCCGGGACAGGGGGTCGGGAGCAGTACTTC. This is translated as CASSIAGTGGREQYF.